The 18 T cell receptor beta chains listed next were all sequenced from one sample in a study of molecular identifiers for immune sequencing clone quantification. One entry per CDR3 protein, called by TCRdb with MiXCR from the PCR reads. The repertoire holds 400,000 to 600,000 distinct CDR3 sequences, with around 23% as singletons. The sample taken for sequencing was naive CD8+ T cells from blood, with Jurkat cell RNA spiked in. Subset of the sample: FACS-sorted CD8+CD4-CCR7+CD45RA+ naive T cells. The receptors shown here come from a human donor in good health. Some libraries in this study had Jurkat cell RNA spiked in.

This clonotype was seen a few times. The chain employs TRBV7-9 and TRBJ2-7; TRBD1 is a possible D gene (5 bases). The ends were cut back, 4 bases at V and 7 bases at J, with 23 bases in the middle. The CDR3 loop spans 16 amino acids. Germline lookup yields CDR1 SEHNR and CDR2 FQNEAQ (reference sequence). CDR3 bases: TGTGCCAGCAGCTCCAGTGAGACAGATCCCCTTGGGGAGCAGTACTTC. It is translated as CASSSSETDPLGEQYF.

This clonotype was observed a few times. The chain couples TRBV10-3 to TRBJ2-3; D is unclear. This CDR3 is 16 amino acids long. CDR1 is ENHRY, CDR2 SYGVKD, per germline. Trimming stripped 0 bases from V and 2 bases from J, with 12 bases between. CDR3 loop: CAISESSEFHTDTQYF. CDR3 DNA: TGTGCCATCAGTGAGTCATCTGAATTCCACACAGATACGCAGTATTTT.

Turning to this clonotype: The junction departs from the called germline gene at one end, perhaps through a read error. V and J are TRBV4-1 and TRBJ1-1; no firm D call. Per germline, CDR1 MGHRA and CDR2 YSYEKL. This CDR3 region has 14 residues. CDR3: CAGSQAPRDTEAFF. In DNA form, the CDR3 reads TGCGCCGGCAGCCAAGCCCCGAGGGACACTGAAGCTTTCTTT.

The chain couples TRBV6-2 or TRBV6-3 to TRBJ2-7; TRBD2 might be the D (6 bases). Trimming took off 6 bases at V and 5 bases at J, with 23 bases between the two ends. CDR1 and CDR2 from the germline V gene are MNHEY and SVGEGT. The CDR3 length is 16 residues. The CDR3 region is CASRSWDSGTVNEQYF. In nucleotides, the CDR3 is TGTGCCAGCAGATCGTGGGACTCCGGGACGGTTAACGAGCAGTACTTC.

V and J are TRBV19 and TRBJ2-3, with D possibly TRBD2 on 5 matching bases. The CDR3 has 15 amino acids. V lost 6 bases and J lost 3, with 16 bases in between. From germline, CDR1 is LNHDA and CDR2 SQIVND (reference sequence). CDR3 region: CASSQLSLATDTQYF. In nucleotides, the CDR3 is TGTGCCAGTAGCCAACTCTCTTTAGCGACAGATACGCAGTATTTT.

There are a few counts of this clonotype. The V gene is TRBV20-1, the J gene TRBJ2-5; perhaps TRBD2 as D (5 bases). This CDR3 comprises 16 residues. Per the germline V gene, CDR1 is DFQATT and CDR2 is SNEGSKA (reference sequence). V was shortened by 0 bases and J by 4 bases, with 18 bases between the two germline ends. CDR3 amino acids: CSARDGSVLVGETQYF. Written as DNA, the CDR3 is TGCAGTGCTAGAGATGGGAGCGTACTCGTGGGAGAGACCCAGTACTTC.

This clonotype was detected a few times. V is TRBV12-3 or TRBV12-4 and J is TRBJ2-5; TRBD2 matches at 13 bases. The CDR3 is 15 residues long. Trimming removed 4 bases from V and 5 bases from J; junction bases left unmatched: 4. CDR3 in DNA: TGTGCCAGCAGTTACGGACTAGCGGGGGTTGAGACCCAGTACTTC. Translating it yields CASSYGLAGVETQYF.

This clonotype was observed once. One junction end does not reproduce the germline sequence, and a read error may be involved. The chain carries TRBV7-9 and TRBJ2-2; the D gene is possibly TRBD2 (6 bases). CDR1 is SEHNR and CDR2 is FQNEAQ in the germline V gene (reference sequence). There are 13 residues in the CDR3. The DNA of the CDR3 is TGTGCCAGCTCCGCGGCGGGGACCGGGGAGCTGTGGTTT. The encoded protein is CASSAAGTGELWF.

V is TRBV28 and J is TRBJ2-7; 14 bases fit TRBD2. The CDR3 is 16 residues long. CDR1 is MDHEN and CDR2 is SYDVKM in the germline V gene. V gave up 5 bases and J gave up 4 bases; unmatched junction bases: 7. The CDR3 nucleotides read TGTGCCAGCAGTGGCGGGACTAGCGGGAGATGGTACGAGCAGTACTTC. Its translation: CASSGGTSGRWYEQYF.

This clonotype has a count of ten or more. This chain's CDR3 is CASSEDLTSGSLTQYF. CDR3 sequence (DNA): TGTGCCAGCAGTGAAGACTTGACTAGCGGGAGTCTGACGCAGTATTTT. The chain employs TRBV6-1 and TRBJ2-3, with 12 bases aligning to TRBD2. J gave up 9 bases and V 1 base, and 8 bases lay outside the gene matches. From germline, CDR1 is MNHNS and CDR2 SASEGT. The CDR3 covers 16 residues.

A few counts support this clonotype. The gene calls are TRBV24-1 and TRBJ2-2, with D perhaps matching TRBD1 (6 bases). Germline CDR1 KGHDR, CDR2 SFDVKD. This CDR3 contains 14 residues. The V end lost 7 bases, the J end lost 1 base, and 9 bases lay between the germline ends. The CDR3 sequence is CATRDSQNTGELFF. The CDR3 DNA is TGTGCCACCAGGGACAGCCAGAACACCGGGGAGCTGTTTTTT.

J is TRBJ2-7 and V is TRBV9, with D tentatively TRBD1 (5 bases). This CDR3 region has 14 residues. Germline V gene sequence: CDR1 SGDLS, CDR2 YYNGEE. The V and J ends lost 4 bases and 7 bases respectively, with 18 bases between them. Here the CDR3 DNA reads TGTGCCAGCAGCTCATCCCCAAGGGGCGGTGAGCAGTACTTC. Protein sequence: CASSSSPRGGEQYF.

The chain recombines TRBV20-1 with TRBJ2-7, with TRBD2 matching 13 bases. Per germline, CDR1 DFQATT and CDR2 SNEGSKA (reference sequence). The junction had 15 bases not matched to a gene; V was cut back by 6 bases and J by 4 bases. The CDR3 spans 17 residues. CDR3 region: CSALRGTSGEELYEQYF. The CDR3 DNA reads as TGCAGTGCCCTCCGCGGGACTAGCGGGGAGGAATTATACGAGCAGTACTTC.

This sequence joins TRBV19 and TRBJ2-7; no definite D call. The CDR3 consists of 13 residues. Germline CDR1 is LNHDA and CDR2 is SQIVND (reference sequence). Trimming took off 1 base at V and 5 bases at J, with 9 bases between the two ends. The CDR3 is CASSIVETDEQYF. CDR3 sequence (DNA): TGTGCCAGTAGTATAGTAGAAACGGACGAGCAGTACTTC. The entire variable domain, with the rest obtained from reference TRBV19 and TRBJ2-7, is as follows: DGGITQSPKYLFRKEGQNVTLSCEQNLNHDAMYWYRQDPGQGLRLIYYSQIVNDFQKGDIAEGYSVSREKKESFPLTVTSAQKNPTAFYLCASSIVETDEQYFGPGTRLTVT.

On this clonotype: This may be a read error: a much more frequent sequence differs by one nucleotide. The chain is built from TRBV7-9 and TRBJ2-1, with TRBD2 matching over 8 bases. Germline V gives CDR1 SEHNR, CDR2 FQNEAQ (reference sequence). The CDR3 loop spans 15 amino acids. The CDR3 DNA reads TGTGCCAGCAGCCCAGCGGGGGTCCACTACGATGAGCAGTTCTTC. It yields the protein CASSPAGVHYDEQFF.

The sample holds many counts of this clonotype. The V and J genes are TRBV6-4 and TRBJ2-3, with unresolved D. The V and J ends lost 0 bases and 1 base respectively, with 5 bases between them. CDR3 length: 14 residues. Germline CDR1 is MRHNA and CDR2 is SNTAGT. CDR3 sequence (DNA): TGTGCCAGCAGTGACTCGGGCGGCACAGATACGCAGTATTTT. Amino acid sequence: CASSDSGGTDTQYF.

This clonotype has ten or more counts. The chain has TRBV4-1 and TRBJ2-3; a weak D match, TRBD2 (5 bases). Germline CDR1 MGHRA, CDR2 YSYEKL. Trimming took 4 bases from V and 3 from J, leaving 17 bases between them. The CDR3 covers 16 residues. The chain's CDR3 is CASSLRGSPQTDTQYF. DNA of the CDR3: TGCGCCAGCAGCCTCCGAGGGAGCCCACAAACAGATACGCAGTATTTT.

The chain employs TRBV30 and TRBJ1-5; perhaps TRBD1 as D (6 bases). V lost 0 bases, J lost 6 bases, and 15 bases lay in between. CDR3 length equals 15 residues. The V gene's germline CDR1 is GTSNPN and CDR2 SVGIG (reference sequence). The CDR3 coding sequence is TGTGCCTGGAGTGTAGGGCAGGGACAACGTCAGCCCCAGCATTTT. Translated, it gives CAWSVGQGQRQPQHF.